What follows describes a single T cell receptor (beta chain). The antigen remains undetermined. These data originate in a study of OX40 agonist ivuxolimab in advanced cancers. As for the study in general: One hepatocellular carcinoma and two cutaneous melanoma patients partially responded. Whole-study findings and limits: By week 6 at 0.1 to 3.0 mg/kg, blood CD4+ and CD8+ T cells had expanded clonally.

Profiled with immunoSEQ multiplex PCR; TCRdb holds only in-frame clones, not every one. This table holds roughly 130,000 clones, around 95% found once. The CDR3 loop spans 16 amino acids. Trimming removed 3 bases from V and 4 bases from J; junction bases left unmatched: 0. Germline CDR1 is LNHNV and CDR2 is YYDKDF (reference sequence). The chain is built from TRBV15 and TRBJ2-4; 16 bases align to TRBD2. The sequencing used CD4+ or CD8+ T cells sorted from blood, collected in a trial of the OX40 agonist ivuxolimab. The source of this sequence is an adult with an advanced solid tumor such as melanoma, head and neck, liver or kidney cancer. Here the CDR3 reads CATSRGLAGGKNIQYF. The CDR3 DNA reads TGTGCCACCAGCAGGGGACTAGCGGGAGGGAAAAACATTCAGTACTTC.